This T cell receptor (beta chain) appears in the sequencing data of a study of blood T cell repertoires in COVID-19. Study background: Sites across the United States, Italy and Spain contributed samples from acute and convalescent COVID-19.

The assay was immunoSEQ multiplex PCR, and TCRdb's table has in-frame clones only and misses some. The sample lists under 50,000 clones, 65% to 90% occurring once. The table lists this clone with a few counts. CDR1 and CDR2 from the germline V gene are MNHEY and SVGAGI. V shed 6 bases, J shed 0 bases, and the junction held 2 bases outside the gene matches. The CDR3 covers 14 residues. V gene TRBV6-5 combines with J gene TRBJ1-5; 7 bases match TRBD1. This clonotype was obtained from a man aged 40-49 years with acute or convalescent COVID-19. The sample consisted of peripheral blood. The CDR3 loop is CASRRTGSNQPQHF. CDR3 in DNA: TGTGCCAGCAGAAGGACAGGTAGCAATCAGCCCCAGCATTTT.